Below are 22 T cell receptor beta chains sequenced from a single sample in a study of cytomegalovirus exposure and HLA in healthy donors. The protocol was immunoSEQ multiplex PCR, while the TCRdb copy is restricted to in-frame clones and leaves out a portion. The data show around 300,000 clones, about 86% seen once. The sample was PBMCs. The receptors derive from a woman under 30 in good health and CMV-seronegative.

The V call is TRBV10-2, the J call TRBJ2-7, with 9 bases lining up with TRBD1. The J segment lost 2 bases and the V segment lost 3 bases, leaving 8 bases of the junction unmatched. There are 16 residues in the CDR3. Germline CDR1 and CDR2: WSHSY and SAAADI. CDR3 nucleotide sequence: TGCGCCAGCAGTGAAACAGGGGGCGCCGTGGCCTACGAGCAGTACTTC. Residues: CASSETGGAVAYEQYF.

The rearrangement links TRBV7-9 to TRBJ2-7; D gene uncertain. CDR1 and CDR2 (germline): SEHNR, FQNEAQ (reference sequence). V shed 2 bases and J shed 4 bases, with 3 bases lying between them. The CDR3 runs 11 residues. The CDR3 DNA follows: TGTGCCAGCAGCTTAACATACGAGCAGTACTTC. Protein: CASSLTYEQYF.

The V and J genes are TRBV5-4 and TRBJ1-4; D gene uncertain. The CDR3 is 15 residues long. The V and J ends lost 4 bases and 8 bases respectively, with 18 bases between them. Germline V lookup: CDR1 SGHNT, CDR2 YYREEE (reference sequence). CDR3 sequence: CASSPYAGNSEKLFF. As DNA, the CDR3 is TGTGCCAGCAGCCCCTATGCGGGAAACTCCGAAAAACTGTTTTTT.

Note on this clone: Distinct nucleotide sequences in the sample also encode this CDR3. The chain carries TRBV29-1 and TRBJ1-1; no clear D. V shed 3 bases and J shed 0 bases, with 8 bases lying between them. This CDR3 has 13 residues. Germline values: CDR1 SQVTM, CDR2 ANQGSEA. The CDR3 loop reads CSVEGGLNTEAFF. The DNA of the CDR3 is TGCAGCGTTGAGGGAGGGCTGAACACTGAAGCTTTCTTT. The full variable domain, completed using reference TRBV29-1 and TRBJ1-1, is SAVISQKPSRDICQRGTSLTIQCQVDSQVTMMFWYRQQPGQSLTLIATANQGSEATYESGFVIDKFPISRPNLTFSTLTVSNMSPEDSSIYLCSVEGGLNTEAFFGQGTRLTVV.

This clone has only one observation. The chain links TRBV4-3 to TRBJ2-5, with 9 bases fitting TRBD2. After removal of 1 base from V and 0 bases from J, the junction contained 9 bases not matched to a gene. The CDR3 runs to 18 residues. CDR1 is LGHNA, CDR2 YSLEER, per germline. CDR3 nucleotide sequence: TGCGCCAGCAGCCAAGTTCTGCGGGGGGGTCCCCACCAAGAGACCCAGTACTTC. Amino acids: CASSQVLRGGPHQETQYF.

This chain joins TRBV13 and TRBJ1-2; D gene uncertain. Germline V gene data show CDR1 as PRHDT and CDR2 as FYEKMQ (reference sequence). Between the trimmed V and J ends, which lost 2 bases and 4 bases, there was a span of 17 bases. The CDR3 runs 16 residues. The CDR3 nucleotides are TGTGCCAGCAGCTTACTCCTTGGGGAGCTAGTCTATGGCTACACCTTC. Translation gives CASSLLLGELVYGYTF. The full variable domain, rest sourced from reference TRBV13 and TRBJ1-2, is AAGVIQSPRHLIKEKRETATLKCYPIPRHDTVYWYQQGPGQDPQFLISFYEKMQSDKGSIPDRFSAQQFSDYHSELNMSSLELGDSALYFCASSLLLGELVYGYTFGSGTRLTVV.

The chain's CDR3 is CASSYPPSGAQHF. The CDR3 DNA reads TGTGCCAGCAGTTACCCCCCAAGCGGGGCCCAGCATTTT. The chain is built from TRBV6-6 and TRBJ1-5; D is unresolved. This CDR3 has 13 residues. The germline V and J ends were trimmed by 2 bases and 11 bases, with 13 bases remaining between them. Germline V CDR1 and CDR2: MNHNY, SVGAGI (reference sequence).

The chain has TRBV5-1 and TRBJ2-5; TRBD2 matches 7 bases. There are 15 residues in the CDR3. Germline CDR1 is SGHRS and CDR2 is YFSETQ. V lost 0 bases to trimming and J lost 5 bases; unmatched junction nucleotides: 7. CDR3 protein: CASSLGASGVETQYF. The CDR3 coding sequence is TGCGCCAGCAGCTTGGGGGCTAGCGGTGTGGAGACCCAGTACTTC.

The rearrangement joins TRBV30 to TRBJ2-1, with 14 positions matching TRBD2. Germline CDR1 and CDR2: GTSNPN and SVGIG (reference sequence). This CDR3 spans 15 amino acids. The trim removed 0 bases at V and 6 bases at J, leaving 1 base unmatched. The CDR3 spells CAWSVGTSGGNEQFF. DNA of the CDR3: TGTGCCTGGAGTGTAGGGACTAGCGGGGGCAATGAGCAGTTCTTC.

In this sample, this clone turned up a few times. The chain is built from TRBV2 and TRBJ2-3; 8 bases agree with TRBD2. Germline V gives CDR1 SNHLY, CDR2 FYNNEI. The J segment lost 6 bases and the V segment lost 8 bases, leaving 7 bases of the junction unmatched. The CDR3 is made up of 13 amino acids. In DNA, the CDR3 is TGTGCCAGCGGGGTAATAGCGGGGGATACGCAGTATTTT. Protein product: CASGVIAGDTQYF.

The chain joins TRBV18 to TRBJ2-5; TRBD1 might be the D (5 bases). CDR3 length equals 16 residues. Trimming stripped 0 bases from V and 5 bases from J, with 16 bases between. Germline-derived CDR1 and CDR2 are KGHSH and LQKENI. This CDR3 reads CASSPPSVVGPETQYF. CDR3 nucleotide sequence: TGTGCCAGCTCACCACCGTCTGTCGTGGGGCCTGAGACCCAGTACTTC.

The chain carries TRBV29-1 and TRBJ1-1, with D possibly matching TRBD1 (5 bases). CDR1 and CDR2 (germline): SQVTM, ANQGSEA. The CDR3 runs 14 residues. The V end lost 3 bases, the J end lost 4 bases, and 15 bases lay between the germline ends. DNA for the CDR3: TGCAGCGTTGAGATAGGGGAAAGGAGCACTGAAGCTTTCTTT. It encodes CSVEIGERSTEAFF.

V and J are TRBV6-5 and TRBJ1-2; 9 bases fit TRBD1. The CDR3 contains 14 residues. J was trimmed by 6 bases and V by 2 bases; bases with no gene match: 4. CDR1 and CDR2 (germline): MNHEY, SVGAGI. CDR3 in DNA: TGTGCCAGCAGTTACGGGGACAGGGTAAATGGCTACACCTTC. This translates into CASSYGDRVNGYTF.

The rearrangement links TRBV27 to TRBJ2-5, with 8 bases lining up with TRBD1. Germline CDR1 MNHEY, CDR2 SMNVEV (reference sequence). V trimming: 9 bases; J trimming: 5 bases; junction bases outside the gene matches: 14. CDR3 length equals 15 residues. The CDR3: CASTTSQGGGETQYF. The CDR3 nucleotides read TGTGCCAGTACAACATCACAGGGGGGCGGGGAGACCCAGTACTTC.

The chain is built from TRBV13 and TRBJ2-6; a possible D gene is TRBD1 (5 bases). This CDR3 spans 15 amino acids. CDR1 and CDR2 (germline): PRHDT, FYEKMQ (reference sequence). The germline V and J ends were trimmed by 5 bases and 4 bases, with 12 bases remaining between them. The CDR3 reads CASSPQGSGANVLTF. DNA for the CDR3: TGTGCCAGCAGCCCGCAGGGTAGCGGGGCCAACGTCCTGACTTTC.

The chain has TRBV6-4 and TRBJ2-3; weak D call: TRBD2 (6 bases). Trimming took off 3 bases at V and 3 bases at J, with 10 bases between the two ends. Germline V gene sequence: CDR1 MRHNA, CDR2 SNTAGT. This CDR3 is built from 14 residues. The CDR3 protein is CASSESSETDTQYF. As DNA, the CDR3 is TGTGCCAGCAGTGAATCTAGCGAAACAGATACGCAGTATTTT.

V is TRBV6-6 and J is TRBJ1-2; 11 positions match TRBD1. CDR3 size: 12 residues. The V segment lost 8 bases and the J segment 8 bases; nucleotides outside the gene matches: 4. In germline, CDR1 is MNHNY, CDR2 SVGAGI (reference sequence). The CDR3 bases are TGTGCCAGCTCGGACAGGGGGCGAGGCTACACCTTC. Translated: CASSDRGRGYTF.

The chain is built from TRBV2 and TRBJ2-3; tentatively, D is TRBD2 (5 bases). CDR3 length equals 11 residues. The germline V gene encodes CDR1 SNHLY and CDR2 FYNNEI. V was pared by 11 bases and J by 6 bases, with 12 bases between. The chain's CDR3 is CAGTRLDTQYF. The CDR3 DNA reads TGTGCCGGTACTAGATTGGATACGCAGTATTTT.

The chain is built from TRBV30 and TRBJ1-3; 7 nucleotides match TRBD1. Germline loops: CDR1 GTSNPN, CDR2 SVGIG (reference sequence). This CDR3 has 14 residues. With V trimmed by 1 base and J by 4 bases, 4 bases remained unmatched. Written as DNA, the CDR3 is TGTGCCTGGAGTGGCGGGACAGCGGGAAACACCATATATTTT. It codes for CAWSGGTAGNTIYF. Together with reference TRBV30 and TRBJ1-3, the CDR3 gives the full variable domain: SQTIHQWPATLVQPVGSPLSLECTVEGTSNPNLYWYRQAAGRGLQLLFYSVGIGQISSEVPQNLSASRPQDRQFILSSKKLLLSDSGFYLCAWSGGTAGNTIYFGEGSWLTVV.

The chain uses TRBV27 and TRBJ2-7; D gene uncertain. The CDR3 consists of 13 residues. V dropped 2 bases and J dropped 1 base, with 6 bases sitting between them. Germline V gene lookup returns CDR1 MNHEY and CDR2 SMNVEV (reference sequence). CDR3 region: CASSLGPSYEQYF. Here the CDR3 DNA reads TGTGCCAGCAGTTTAGGGCCGTCCTACGAGCAGTACTTC.

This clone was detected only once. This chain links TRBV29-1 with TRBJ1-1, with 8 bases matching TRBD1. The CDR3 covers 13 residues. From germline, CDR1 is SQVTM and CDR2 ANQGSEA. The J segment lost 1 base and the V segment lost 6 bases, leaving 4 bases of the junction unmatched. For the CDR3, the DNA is TGCAGCGTGAAGGGACAGGAGAACACTGAAGCTTTCTTT. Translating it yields CSVKGQENTEAFF. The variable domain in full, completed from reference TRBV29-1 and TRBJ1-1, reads SAVISQKPSRDICQRGTSLTIQCQVDSQVTMMFWYRQQPGQSLTLIATANQGSEATYESGFVIDKFPISRPNLTFSTLTVSNMSPEDSSIYLCSVKGQENTEAFFGQGTRLTVV.

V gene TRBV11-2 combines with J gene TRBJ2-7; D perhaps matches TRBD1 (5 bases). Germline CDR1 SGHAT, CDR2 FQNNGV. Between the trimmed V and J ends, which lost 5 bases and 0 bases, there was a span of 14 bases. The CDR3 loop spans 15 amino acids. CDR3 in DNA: TGTGCCAGCAGCCCGTGGACATTTAGCTCCTACGAGCAGTACTTC. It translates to CASSPWTFSSYEQYF.